These 24 T cell receptor beta chains were all obtained from the same sample, sequenced in a study of blood T cell repertoires in COVID-19. The table came from immunoSEQ multiplex PCR; TCRdb's copy has only in-frame clones and leaves some out. Here the sample spans around 300,000 clones, about 93% being singletons. The source material was PBMCs or T cells enriched from blood (not recorded which). Every receptor here comes from a woman in her 30s who had recovered from COVID-19.

The CDR3 loop reads CASSPQGTTGNTIYF. The CDR3 nucleotides are TGTGCCAGCAGCCCTCAGGGGACAACTGGAAACACCATATATTTT. This rearrangement joins TRBV7-2 to TRBJ1-3, with D tentatively TRBD1 (6 bases). The CDR3 is 15 amino acids. The germline CDR1 and CDR2 sequences are SGHTA and FQGNSA. Trimming left V 5 bases short and J 2 bases short, with 13 bases between.

The J gene is TRBJ2-7, the V gene TRBV28, with D maybe TRBD2 (6 bases). The CDR3 has 15 residues. Trimming took off 5 bases at V and 0 bases at J, with 14 bases between the two ends. In germline, CDR1 is MDHEN, CDR2 SYDVKM. CDR3 sequence reads: CASSPVEGGSYEQYF. In DNA form, the CDR3 reads TGTGCCAGCAGTCCCGTGGAGGGAGGCTCCTACGAGCAGTACTTC.

In DNA form, the CDR3 reads TGTGCCAGCAGCCCCCACTGGGAGGGGCAGTTCTTC. It yields the protein CASSPHWEGQFF. The J gene is TRBJ2-1, the V gene TRBV7-2; 7 bases agree with TRBD2. J was trimmed by 12 bases and V by 5 bases; bases with no gene match: 7. Germline CDR1 is SGHTA and CDR2 is FQGNSA. This CDR3 comprises 12 residues.

The V gene is TRBV9, the J gene TRBJ1-1, with D unclear. Germline CDR1 SGDLS, CDR2 YYNGEE. V was clipped by 0 bases and J by 0 bases, with 21 bases between them. This CDR3 comprises 19 residues. The DNA for the CDR3 is TGTGCCAGCAGCGTAGGGAACCCTTCCGGGAGAGTGGTGAACACTGAAGCTTTCTTT. Protein sequence: CASSVGNPSGRVVNTEAFF. The full variable domain, in which reference TRBV9 and TRBJ1-1 provide the parts outside the CDR3, is DSGVTQTPKHLITATGQRVTLRCSPRSGDLSVYWYQQSLDQGLQFLIQYYNGEERAKGNILERFSAQQFPDLHSELNLSSLELGDSALYFCASSVGNPSGRVVNTEAFFGQGTRLTVV.

The gene calls are TRBV29-1 and TRBJ1-2; a weak D match, TRBD1 (5 bases). This CDR3 region has 16 residues. Between the trimmed V and J ends, which lost 6 bases and 4 bases, there was a span of 24 bases. The germline CDR1 and CDR2 sequences are SQVTM and ANQGSEA. This CDR3 reads CSVSTAPPPSGYGYTF. As DNA, the CDR3 is TGCAGCGTCTCGACAGCTCCCCCTCCGTCGGGCTATGGCTACACCTTC.

The chain recombines TRBV7-2 with TRBJ1-2; 8 bases align to TRBD1. The V gene's germline CDR1 is SGHTA and CDR2 FQGNSA. The CDR3 consists of 15 residues. Trimming took 5 bases from V and 4 from J; bases not matched to a gene: 9. CDR3 loop: CASSVVLGQAYGYTF. Here the CDR3 DNA reads TGTGCCAGCAGCGTAGTCTTGGGACAGGCCTATGGCTACACCTTC.

The rearrangement joins TRBV19 to TRBJ1-1; D unresolved. Trimming stripped 6 bases from V and 1 base from J, with 6 bases between. The germline gives CDR1 LNHDA, CDR2 SQIVND (reference sequence). This CDR3 is built from 12 residues. The CDR3 loop is CASSLSNTEAFF. DNA for the CDR3: TGTGCCAGTAGCCTTTCGAACACTGAAGCTTTCTTT.

The chain couples TRBV5-4 to TRBJ2-1; 8 bases match TRBD2. The CDR3 runs to 16 residues. Germline loops: CDR1 SGHNT, CDR2 YYREEE (reference sequence). Germline trimming cut 4 bases from V and 9 bases from J; bases unmatched to any gene: 15. For the CDR3, the DNA is TGTGCCAGCAGCCCCCGGAGGCGGGAGGTTCGCGGTGAGCAGTTCTTC. Its protein product is CASSPRRREVRGEQFF.

The V gene is TRBV30, the J gene TRBJ1-2; 8 bases line up with TRBD1. With V trimmed by 0 bases and J by 6 bases, 15 bases remained unmatched. Germline V lookup: CDR1 GTSNPN, CDR2 SVGIG (reference sequence). CDR3 size: 17 residues. The chain's CDR3 is CAWSVPPRRDRRHGYTF. CDR3 nucleotide sequence: TGTGCCTGGAGTGTACCCCCTCGACGGGACAGGCGCCATGGCTACACCTTC.

The CDR3 loop is CASSRGRDGYTF. The CDR3 coding sequence is TGTGCCAGCAGCAGGGGAAGGGATGGCTACACCTTC. V gene TRBV25-1 combines with J gene TRBJ1-2, with D perhaps TRBD1 (6 bases). The germline V gene encodes CDR1 MGHDK and CDR2 SYGVNS. Trimming pared 6 bases from V and 6 bases from J, leaving 11 bases between. The CDR3 extends over 12 amino acids.

The chain combines TRBV7-3 with TRBJ2-3, with 10 bases fitting TRBD2. V lost 5 bases to trimming and J lost 5 bases; unmatched junction nucleotides: 13. This CDR3 has 17 amino acids. From germline, CDR1 is SGHTA and CDR2 FQGTGA. DNA for the CDR3: TGTGCCAGCAGCACCGGGACTAGCGACAAGTTGGGAGATACGCAGTATTTT. This translates into CASSTGTSDKLGDTQYF.

The table lists this clone with a count of one. The V gene is TRBV7-8, the J gene TRBJ2-1, with D possibly being TRBD1 (6 bases). There are 15 residues in the CDR3. Germline V lookup: CDR1 SGHVS, CDR2 FQNEAQ. The V end was cut by 7 bases, the J end by 4 bases, with 17 bases between. The CDR3 DNA reads as TGTGCCAGCACGAAATCGGACAGTTTTTACAATGAGCAGTTCTTC. It yields the protein CASTKSDSFYNEQFF.

This chain uses TRBV18 with TRBJ2-1, with D maybe TRBD1 (6 bases). Germline V gene data show CDR1 as KGHSH and CDR2 as LQKENI. The length of the CDR3 is 15 residues. V was trimmed by 5 bases and J by 7 bases, leaving 18 bases between them. The CDR3 loop is CASSSGQPQTNEQFF. Written as DNA, the CDR3 is TGTGCCAGCTCAAGCGGACAGCCTCAAACTAATGAGCAGTTCTTC.

The chain combines TRBV4-2 with TRBJ2-1; no definite D call. The V end was cut by 4 bases, the J end by 0 bases, with 16 bases between. This CDR3 has 17 amino acids. The germline CDR1 and CDR2 sequences are LGHNA and YNFKEQ. The CDR3 DNA reads TGTGCCAGCAGCCGCGTCACCTCTAGATCCTCCTACAATGAGCAGTTCTTC. Translated: CASSRVTSRSSYNEQFF.

The CDR3 nucleotides read TGTGCCAGTAGTATAGCACTCACCGGGGAGCTGTTTTTT. This gives the protein CASSIALTGELFF. The chain links TRBV19 to TRBJ2-2; D ambiguous. The CDR3 totals 13 residues. CDR1 is LNHDA and CDR2 is SQIVND in the germline V gene (reference sequence). The ends were cut back, 1 base at V and 4 bases at J, with 4 bases in the middle.

The rearrangement uses TRBV5-1 and TRBJ2-1, with 10 bases that match TRBD1. The CDR3 loop spans 14 amino acids. Germline lookup yields CDR1 SGHRS and CDR2 YFSETQ. J gave up 9 bases and V 0 bases, and 3 bases lay outside the gene matches. The CDR3, as DNA: TGCGCCAGCAGCTTGGGACAGGGGGCCCGTGAGCAGTTCTTC. Its translation: CASSLGQGAREQFF.

This clone has just one count. The chain links TRBV10-2 to TRBJ2-7; tentative D call: TRBD2 (6 bases). Trimming took off 3 bases at V and 2 bases at J, with 20 bases between the two ends. This CDR3 region has 17 residues. Germline values: CDR1 WSHSY, CDR2 SAAADI. CDR3 amino acids: CASSDTSGLLDPYEQYF. The DNA of the CDR3 is TGCGCCAGCAGTGATACCTCGGGACTCCTAGATCCCTACGAGCAGTACTTC.

The rearrangement uses TRBV19 and TRBJ1-1; D is undetermined. Deletions cut 9 bases from V and 1 base from J, with 12 bases between. The CDR3 is made up of 13 amino acids. Germline V gene sequence: CDR1 LNHDA, CDR2 SQIVND (reference sequence). The CDR3 loop is CASTWNRNTEAFF. In nucleotides, the CDR3 is TGTGCCAGCACATGGAACAGGAACACTGAAGCTTTCTTT.

The chain employs TRBV7-9 and TRBJ2-2; TRBD2 aligns across 7 bases. Germline V gives CDR1 SEHNR, CDR2 FQNEAQ (reference sequence). This CDR3 has 17 residues. The J segment lost 1 base and the V segment lost 0 bases, leaving 5 bases of the junction unmatched. The CDR3 DNA reads as TGTGCCAGCAGCTTAGCGGAGGCGGGAGAGAACACCGGGGAGCTGTTTTTT. Translated: CASSLAEAGENTGELFF.

The table lists this clone with a count of one. The V call is TRBV19, the J call TRBJ1-2; the match to TRBD1 covers 8 bases. V lost 7 bases, J lost 6 bases, and 7 bases stayed unmatched. Per germline, CDR1 LNHDA and CDR2 SQIVND (reference sequence). The CDR3 sequence is 13 residues long. The chain's CDR3 is CASTPRTGNGYTF. The CDR3 nucleotides read TGTGCCAGTACCCCACGGACAGGGAATGGCTACACCTTC.

V and J are TRBV6-5 and TRBJ2-7; 9 bases line up with TRBD1. This CDR3 contains 13 residues. The V and J ends lost 6 bases and 4 bases, in that order; junction bases with no gene match: 4. Per the germline V gene, CDR1 is MNHEY and CDR2 is SVGAGI. CDR3 DNA: TGTGCCAGCAGGAAGGGACAGGGATACGAGCAGTACTTC. This translates into CASRKGQGYEQYF.

The chain combines TRBV28 with TRBJ2-1, with TRBD2 matching over 7 bases. The CDR3 loop spans 16 amino acids. With 1 base clipped from V and 4 bases from J, the junction kept 7 bases outside the gene matches. Germline values: CDR1 MDHEN, CDR2 SYDVKM. CDR3 bases: TGTGCCAGCAGTTTATTTGGAGCGGGGAGGTACAATGAGCAGTTCTTC. This gives the protein CASSLFGAGRYNEQFF.

The chain couples TRBV28 to TRBJ2-3; 7 nucleotides match TRBD2. The V and J ends lost 3 bases and 14 bases, in that order; junction bases with no gene match: 8. Per germline, CDR1 MDHEN and CDR2 SYDVKM. This CDR3 is 12 amino acids long. In DNA form, the CDR3 reads TGTGCCAGCAGTTTTGCACTAGCGAGGTGGTATTTT. Translation gives CASSFALARWYF.

V usage is TRBV5-1 and J usage is TRBJ2-1, with a weak D call TRBD1 (6 bases). The CDR3 contains 16 residues. V was pared by 3 bases and J by 5 bases, with 18 bases between. The germline gives CDR1 SGHRS, CDR2 YFSETQ. The CDR3, as DNA: TGCGCCAGCAGCTGGAAAGTTGGCAGGGGTAACAATGAGCAGTTCTTC. Its translation is CASSWKVGRGNNEQFF.